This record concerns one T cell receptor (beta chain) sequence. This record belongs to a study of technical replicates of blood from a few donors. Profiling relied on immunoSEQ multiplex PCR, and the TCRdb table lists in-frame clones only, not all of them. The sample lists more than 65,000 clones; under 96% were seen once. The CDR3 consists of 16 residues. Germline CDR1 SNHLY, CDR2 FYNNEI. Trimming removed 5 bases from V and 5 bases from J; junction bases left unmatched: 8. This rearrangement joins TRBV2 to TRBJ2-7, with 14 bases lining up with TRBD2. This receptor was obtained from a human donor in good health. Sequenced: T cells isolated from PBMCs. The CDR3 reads CASSRLAGGPGNEQYF. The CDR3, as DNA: TGTGCCAGCAGTAGACTAGCGGGAGGGCCCGGAAACGAGCAGTACTTC.